Below, 6 T cell receptor beta chains from the same sample are listed, as sequenced in a study of blood T cell repertoires in COVID-19. Measured with immunoSEQ multiplex PCR; TCRdb has only the in-frame clones, and not every one. The table includes about 47,000 clones, around 83% detected once. Material: peripheral blood. Every receptor here comes from a human donor with acute or convalescent COVID-19. The donor label of this sample is uncertain.

This chain uses TRBV14 with TRBJ1-5; a weak D match, TRBD1 (5 bases). CDR1 is SGHDN, CDR2 FVKESK, per germline. The CDR3 loop spans 16 amino acids. The ends were cut back, 1 base at V and 3 bases at J, with 13 bases in the middle. The CDR3 here is CASSQVGRGPNQPQHF. In DNA form, the CDR3 reads TGTGCCAGCAGCCAAGTAGGAAGGGGCCCCAATCAGCCCCAGCATTTT.

The J gene is TRBJ1-4, the V gene TRBV18; TRBD1 matches 12 bases. The V gene's germline CDR1 is KGHSH and CDR2 LQKENI. This CDR3 is built from 18 residues. The V segment lost 3 bases and the J segment 6 bases; nucleotides outside the gene matches: 11. The CDR3 nucleotides read TGTGCCAGCTCACCTTTACTTACCGGGACAGGGGGCCATGAAAAACTGTTTTTT. Amino acid sequence: CASSPLLTGTGGHEKLFF.

This chain joins TRBV12-3 or TRBV12-4 and TRBJ1-1; TRBD1 is a possible D gene (5 bases). This CDR3 region has 12 residues. V was trimmed by 6 bases and J by 8 bases, leaving 13 bases between them. CDR3 DNA: TGTGCCAGCAGGGGTCGGGGGGTAGAAGCTTTCTTT. Its protein is CASRGRGVEAFF.

This chain uses TRBV30 with TRBJ1-3, with 9 bases lining up with TRBD1. J gave up 3 bases and V 0 bases, and 6 bases lay outside the gene matches. This CDR3 is built from 16 residues. CDR1 and CDR2 (germline): GTSNPN, SVGIG (reference sequence). CDR3 bases: TGTGCCTGGAGTGTATGGACAGGGGCAGATGGAAACACCATATATTTT. This sequence encodes CAWSVWTGADGNTIYF.

The chain is built from TRBV6-6 and TRBJ1-5; D call uncertain. Deletions cut 2 bases from V and 1 base from J, with 9 bases between. The germline V gene encodes CDR1 MNHNY and CDR2 SVGAGI (reference sequence). There are 15 residues in the CDR3. The CDR3 nucleotides are TGTGCCAGCAGTTACGGTGAGGTGAGCAATCAGCCCCAGCATTTT. Translating gives CASSYGEVSNQPQHF.

The rearrangement joins TRBV7-8 to TRBJ2-2, with 8 bases identical to TRBD1. This CDR3 comprises 17 residues. The V segment lost 1 base and the J segment 5 bases; nucleotides outside the gene matches: 9. CDR1 SGHVS and CDR2 FQNEAQ come from the germline V gene. The CDR3: CASSLERTGFRTGELFF. The CDR3 bases are TGTGCCAGCAGCTTAGAGAGGACAGGGTTTAGGACCGGGGAGCTGTTTTTT.